The rows below give T cell receptor beta chains drawn from one sample of a study of regulatory T cells in long-lasting Graves disease. Each CDR3 protein is one row after TCRdb ran MiXCR on the multiplex PCR reads. This table holds 300,000 or so distinct CDR3 sequences, about 20% found once. The specimen was peripheral blood mononuclear cells (PBMCs), collected when the disease was refractory, from a patient treated with antithyroid drugs. The receptors were sampled from a female donor with Graves disease. Both conserved end residues are trimmed from each CDR3. Each record gives: V gene, D gene, J gene, CDR3 protein. The D gene is left open where the match is weak.

TRBV4-1	.	TRBJ1-2	ASSQDEGYGYT
TRBV10-2	.	TRBJ2-7	ASSTGGTPT
TRBV3-1	TRBD2	TRBJ2-2	ASSQDNSGRRVELF
TRBV10-1	.	TRBJ2-7	ASSDRLGDEQY
TRBV14	.	TRBJ2-5	ASSLSGLGETQY
TRBV19	.	TRBJ1-6	ASSIATAYNSPLH
TRBV18	.	TRBJ2-5	ASSPTLAETQY
TRBV6-5	.	TRBJ2-6	ASSSPPVRILAGANVLT
TRBV5-8	.	TRBJ1-4	ASSLGGRSEKLF
TRBV2	.	TRBJ2-5	ASSERAQETQY
TRBV10-3	TRBD2	TRBJ2-7	AISFSSSGSSYEQY
TRBV7-6	.	TRBJ1-2	ASSLDTGNYGYT
TRBV20-1	.	TRBJ1-2	SASPSTGLLGGYT
TRBV14	.	TRBJ1-2	ASSQGWQGGQGYT
TRBV12-3/TRBV12-4	.	TRBJ1-2	ASSRLPGPSGYT
TRBV12-3/TRBV12-4	.	TRBJ1-1	ASSVGEVNTEAF
TRBV7-2	.	TRBJ1-2	ASSLAWRVPGYT
TRBV20-1	TRBD1	TRBJ2-7	SASLAGQAAYEQY
TRBV30	TRBD1	TRBJ2-3	AWSTGDRDGDTQY
TRBV2	.	TRBJ1-5	ATGGPNQPQH
TRBV12-3/TRBV12-4	.	TRBJ2-3	ASSTADTQY
TRBV19	TRBD1	TRBJ2-7	ASSAHRDRGFREQY
TRBV18	.	TRBJ1-2	ASSPGREGGYT